This is a list of T cell receptor beta chains from one sample in a study of blood T cell repertoires in COVID-19. The method was immunoSEQ multiplex PCR; TCRdb's version includes in-frame clones alone and lacks a portion of them. The sample shows about 230,000 clones, 70% to 90% of them seen only once. Sequences were obtained from peripheral blood. The receptors originated from a woman between 65 and 79 years old with active or convalescent COVID-19. CDR3s include the opening cysteine and the closing phenylalanine or tryptophan. The D gene is left open where the match is weak. Rows may omit the clone size; those that give it use once, few, many or a size class.

NA,TRBD1,TRBV30,TRBJ1-6,TGTGCCTGGAGTTCTGACAGGGTTGGGTATTCACCCCTCCACTTT,CAWSSDRVGYSPLHF
NA,NA,TRBV6-1,TRBJ1-5,TGTGCCAGCAGTGAAGCGCGGGCCGCCCGGCCCCAGCATTTT,CASSEARAARPQHF
NA,TRBD1,TRBV19,TRBJ1-6,TGTGCCAGTCGGGACAGGGAGAATTCACCCCTCCACTTT,CASRDRENSPLHF
NA,TRBD1,TRBV6-5,TRBJ1-2,TGTGCCAGCAGCCACAGGGGGGATGGCTACACCTTC,CASSHRGDGYTF
once,TRBD1,TRBV15,TRBJ1-4,TGTGCCACCAGCACGCCGATCAGCAGGACAGGGGGGAATGAAAAACTGTTTTTT,CATSTPISRTGGNEKLFF
few,NA,TRBV5-1,TRBJ2-5,TGCGCCAGCAGCTTGGGGCAGGGCTGGGTCCAAGAGACCCAGTACTTC,CASSLGQGWVQETQYF
NA,TRBD2,TRBV3-1/TRBV3-2,TRBJ2-6,TGTGCCAGCAGCCAAGAGAACAGAGTGGGGTCTAGCGGGGGGTACTCTGGGGCCAACGTCCTGACTTTC,CASSQENRVGSSGGYSGANVLTF
NA,TRBD1,TRBV27,TRBJ1-6,TGTGCCAGCAGTCCCCAGGGGGCAGGGAATAATTCACCCCTCCACTTT,CASSPQGAGNNSPLHF
NA,TRBD1,TRBV5-1,TRBJ1-4,TGCGCCAGCAGCAACGGACAGGTTAATGAAAAACTGTTTTTT,CASSNGQVNEKLFF
NA,TRBD1,TRBV6-7,TRBJ1-6,TGTGCCAGCAGTTACTTACAGGGGAACCTACCTCCACCCCTCCACTTT,CASSYLQGNLPPPLHF
NA,NA,TRBV7-9,TRBJ1-4,TGTGCCAGCAGCTTGAGCGAAAAACTGTTTTTT,CASSLSEKLFF
NA,NA,TRBV28,TRBJ1-3,TGTGCCAGCAGCCCCCCCTCGAGGGCCGCAAACACCATATATTTT,CASSPPSRAANTIYF
NA,TRBD1,TRBV30,TRBJ2-5,TGTGCCTGGAGGATGGACAGGGGGATAGGAGAGACCCAGTACTTC,CAWRMDRGIGETQYF
NA,NA,TRBV14,TRBJ1-1,TGTGCCAGCAGCCTCCGGGGGGGTCCTGAAGCTTTCTTT,CASSLRGGPEAFF
NA,NA,TRBV7-3,TRBJ2-1,TGTGCCAGCAGCTTAACGGGACTCAATGAGCAGTTCTTC,CASSLTGLNEQFF
NA,TRBD1,TRBV5-5,TRBJ1-6,TGTGCCAGCAGCTTGGAAGGGACAGGGGGTTCACCCCTCCACTTT,CASSLEGTGGSPLHF
NA,NA,TRBV7-8,TRBJ1-1,TGTGCCAGCAGCTTAGACAGGGCCACTGAAGCTTTCTTT,CASSLDRATEAFF
NA,TRBD2,TRBV15,TRBJ2-5,TGTGCCACCAGCAGAGGTAGCGGGGGTCAAGAGACCCAGTACTTC,CATSRGSGGQETQYF
NA,TRBD1,TRBV11-2,TRBJ1-4,TGTGCCAGCAGCCAAGACAGGGCCTGGGAAAAACTGTTTTTT,CASSQDRAWEKLFF
once,NA,TRBV6-5,TRBJ1-2,TGTGCCAGCAGAACGGGGAAGAACTATGGCTACACCTTC,CASRTGKNYGYTF
few,TRBD1,TRBV6-5,TRBJ1-2,TGTGCCAGCAGTTTCTCCAGGACAGGGGGAGGCTATGGCTACACCTTC,CASSFSRTGGGYGYTF
once,NA,TRBV7-9,TRBJ1-1,TGTGCCAGCAGCTTAGTCGGGGTGAACACTGAAGCTTTCTTT,CASSLVGVNTEAFF
NA,NA,TRBV12-3/TRBV12-4,TRBJ1-2,TGTGCCAGCAGTTTCACAGGGAACTATGGCTACACCTTC,CASSFTGNYGYTF
NA,NA,TRBV7-2,TRBJ1-2,TGTGCCAGCAGCTCTTATGGGACCAGGGAGGATGGCTACACCTTC,CASSSYGTREDGYTF
NA,NA,TRBV5-5,TRBJ1-2,TGTGCCAGCAGCTTGTCCGGACAGACCCCTGGAGCTGGCTACACCTTC,CASSLSGQTPGAGYTF
once,TRBD2,TRBV6-6,TRBJ2-1,TGTGCCAGCAGGAGCGGGGCCTCCTACAATGAGCAGTTCTTC,CASRSGASYNEQFF